A selection of T cell receptor beta chains follows, all from one sample in a study of blood T cell repertoires in COVID-19. The assay was immunoSEQ multiplex PCR, and TCRdb's table has in-frame clones only and misses some. The sample has about 220,000 clones, about four fifths seen once. Specimen: PBMCs or T cells enriched from blood (not recorded which). These receptors were collected from a woman aged 60-75 years who had recovered from COVID-19. The CDR3 runs from the conserved cysteine through the conserved F or W. A D gene is named only where the DNA matches it firmly. Rows may omit the clone size; those that give it use once, few, many or a size class.

size,J,V,D,DNA,CDR3
-,TRBJ2-7,TRBV11-2,-,TGTGCCAGCAGCCCCCTCGTTGGACAATACGAGCAGTACTTC,CASSPLVGQYEQYF
many,TRBJ2-7,TRBV6-1,-,TGTGCCAGCAGTGAAGATGGCGGGTCTCCCTACGAGCAGTACTTC,CASSEDGGSPYEQYF
-,TRBJ1-4,TRBV11-1,TRBD1,TGTGCCAGCAGCTTGGACAGGGGGAATGAAAAACTGTTTTTT,CASSLDRGNEKLFF
-,TRBJ1-3,TRBV7-2,-,TGTGCCAGCAGCTTAGCCAGGCGGGCAGGGGTCGGAAACACCATATATTTT,CASSLARRAGVGNTIYF
-,TRBJ2-2,TRBV2,-,TGTGCCAGCAGTGGGGCTATCTACTCTTCCACCGGGGAGCTGTTTTTT,CASSGAIYSSTGELFF
-,TRBJ2-2,TRBV6-6,-,TGTGCCAGCAACTGGCAGGCCGGTGAGCTGTTTTTT,CASNWQAGELFF
-,TRBJ1-2,TRBV3-1/TRBV3-2,-,TGTGCCAGCAGCCATGGACAGGGCTACACCTTC,CASSHGQGYTF
-,TRBJ2-2,TRBV5-5,TRBD2,TGTGCCAGCAGCTTGAACGGGGGGATTGGCACCGGGGAGCTGTTTTTT,CASSLNGGIGTGELFF
-,TRBJ1-2,TRBV5-5,TRBD1,TGTGCCAGCAGCCTGGGACAGGGCGTGGTGAGTGGCTACACCTTC,CASSLGQGVVSGYTF
-,TRBJ2-6,TRBV7-6,-,TGTGCCAGCAGCTTAGACGCGACAGCTCCTGGAAGCTCTGGGGCCAACGTCCTGACTTTC,CASSLDATAPGSSGANVLTF
-,TRBJ1-6,TRBV6-1,-,TGTGCCAGCACTATTGTACCCCTCGGGGATTCACCCCTCCACTTT,CASTIVPLGDSPLHF
-,TRBJ1-1,TRBV19,TRBD1,TGTGCCAGTAGTATAATACGCAGGGGGTGGACTGAAGCTTTCTTT,CASSIIRRGWTEAFF
-,TRBJ1-5,TRBV6-5,TRBD1,TGTGCCAGCAGTAAACCGACAGGGGGCAATCAGCCCCAGCATTTT,CASSKPTGGNQPQHF
-,TRBJ2-1,TRBV9,TRBD2,TGTGCCAGCAGCCTTCTCCCGGGGGGGGGCTCCTACAATGAGCAGTTCTTC,CASSLLPGGGSYNEQFF
-,TRBJ1-1,TRBV7-8,-,TGTGCCAGCAGCTTAGGAGCAGGTTTTTACACTGAAGCTTTCTTT,CASSLGAGFYTEAFF
-,TRBJ2-3,TRBV5-5,TRBD2,TGTGCCAGCAGCGTACTAGCGGGAGCCCCAGATACGCAGTATTTT,CASSVLAGAPDTQYF